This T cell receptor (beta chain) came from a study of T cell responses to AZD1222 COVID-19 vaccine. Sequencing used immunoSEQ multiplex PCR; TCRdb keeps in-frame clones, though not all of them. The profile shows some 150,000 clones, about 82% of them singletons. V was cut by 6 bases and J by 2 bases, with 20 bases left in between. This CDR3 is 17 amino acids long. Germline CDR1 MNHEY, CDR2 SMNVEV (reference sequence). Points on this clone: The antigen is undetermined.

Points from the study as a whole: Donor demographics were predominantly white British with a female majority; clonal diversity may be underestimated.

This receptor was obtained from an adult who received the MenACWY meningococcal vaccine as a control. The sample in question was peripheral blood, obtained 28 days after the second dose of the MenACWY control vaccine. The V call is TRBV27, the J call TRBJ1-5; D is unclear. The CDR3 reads CASSSFGRPLGNQPQHF. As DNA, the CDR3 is TGTGCCAGCAGCTCCTTTGGGAGGCCTTTGGGCAATCAGCCCCAGCATTTT.